This TCR beta chain was identified during a study of identical twins. Study-wide results and limits: Beta out-of-frame sequences displayed a weaker excess of sharing between twins. The study found that models underestimated out-of-frame TCR alpha sharing in monozygotic twins. Insertions were reduced in abundant cord blood beta clonotypes but not in memory repertoires.

About this clonotype itself: Antigen specificity is unknown. The junction and the germline gene differ at one end; a read error may be behind it.

TCRdb re-called the 5' RACE reads through MiXCR, storing one row per CDR3 protein. This repertoire shows more than 1.5 million distinct CDR3 sequences, 25% to 35% found once; its top ten account for about 0.27%. From germline, CDR1 is SNHLY and CDR2 FYNNEI. The CDR3 spans 14 residues. The sequence derives from a newborn girl in good health. Sample: cord blood. The chain uses TRBV2 and TRBJ2-3, with D unclear. CDR3: CASNEGPSTDTQYF. CDR3 coding DNA: TGTGCCAGCAATGAAGGCCCTAGCACAGATACGCAGTATTTT.